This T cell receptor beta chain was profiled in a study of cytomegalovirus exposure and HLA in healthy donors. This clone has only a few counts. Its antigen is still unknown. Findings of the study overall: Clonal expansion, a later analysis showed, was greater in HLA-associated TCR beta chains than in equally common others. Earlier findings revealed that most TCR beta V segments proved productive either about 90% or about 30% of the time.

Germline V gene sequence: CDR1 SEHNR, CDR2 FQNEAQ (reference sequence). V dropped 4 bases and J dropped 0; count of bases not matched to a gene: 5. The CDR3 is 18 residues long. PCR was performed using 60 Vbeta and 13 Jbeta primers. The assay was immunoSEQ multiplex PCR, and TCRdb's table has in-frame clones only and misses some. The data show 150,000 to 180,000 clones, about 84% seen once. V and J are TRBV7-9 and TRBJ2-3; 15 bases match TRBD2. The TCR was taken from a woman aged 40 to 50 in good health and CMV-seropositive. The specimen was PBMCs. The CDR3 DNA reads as TGTGCCAGCAGCTGGGGACTAGCGGGAGGAACTAGCACAGATACGCAGTATTTT. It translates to CASSWGLAGGTSTDTQYF.